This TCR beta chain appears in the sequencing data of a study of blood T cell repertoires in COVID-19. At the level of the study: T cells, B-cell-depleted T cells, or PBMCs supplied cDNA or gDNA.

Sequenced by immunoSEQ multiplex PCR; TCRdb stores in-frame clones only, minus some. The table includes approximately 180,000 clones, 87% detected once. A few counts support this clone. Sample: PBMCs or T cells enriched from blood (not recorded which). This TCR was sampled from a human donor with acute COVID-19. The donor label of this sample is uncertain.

CDR3 sequence reads: CASPSELAGGGETQYF. The CDR3 bases are TGTGCCAGCCCGTCGGAGCTAGCGGGGGGCGGAGAGACCCAGTACTTC. The V and J genes are TRBV9 and TRBJ2-5; 11 nucleotides match TRBD2. Trimming took 7 bases from V and 4 from J; bases not matched to a gene: 12. In germline, CDR1 is SGDLS, CDR2 YYNGEE. This CDR3 is 16 amino acids long.